This T cell receptor (beta chain) was identified in a study of Ad26.COV2.S vaccination and SARS-CoV-2 variants. Specified treatment: roughly 19 received Ad26.COV2.S at low or high dose, single or two shots; roughly five received placebo; per-sample allocation not given. Repertoires come from day 63 after the first vaccine or placebo injection. General study results and limits: Responses of spike-specific T cells (both CD8+ and CD4+) reportedly showed substantial breadth after vaccination.

For this clone: The antigen is unknown.

The protocol was immunoSEQ multiplex PCR, while the TCRdb copy is restricted to in-frame clones and leaves out a portion. There are about 480,000 clones in the sample; around nine tenths occur only once, and roughly 13% lies in the top ten. From germline, CDR1 is LGHNA and CDR2 YSLEER. The V and J ends lost 5 bases and 4 bases, in that order; junction bases with no gene match: 8. CDR3 length equals 14 residues. The V gene is TRBV4-3, the J gene TRBJ2-7; 7 bases agree with TRBD2. The starting material was peripheral blood, obtained in a trial of Ad26.COV2.S vaccine versus placebo. The clonotype comes from a person aged 18-65 years who received the Ad26.COV2.S COVID-19 vaccine or a placebo. The CDR3 spells CASSAGTNGYEQYF. DNA for the CDR3: TGCGCCAGCAGCGCCGGGACTAACGGTTACGAGCAGTACTTC.